This entry lists 9 T cell receptor beta chains sequenced from one sample in a study of blood T cell repertoires in COVID-19. Some clones are missing from TCRdb's copy, which holds only in-frame ones; the method was immunoSEQ multiplex PCR. The sample holds 150,000 to 200,000 clones, around 84% seen once. The sequenced sample was PBMCs or T cells enriched from blood (not recorded which). These receptors were collected from a man between 40 and 49 years old who had recovered from COVID-19.

This chain connects TRBV6-5 to TRBJ2-5; TRBD2 agrees at 8 bases. There are 14 residues in the CDR3. Unmatched junction bases numbered 10, after V lost 4 bases and J lost 9 bases. Germline assignment: CDR1 MNHEY and CDR2 SVGAGI. CDR3 protein: CASSFARLGGAQYF. As DNA, the CDR3 is TGTGCCAGCAGTTTCGCCCGCCTCGGGGGGGCCCAGTACTTC.

This chain joins TRBV24-1 and TRBJ2-2; D is possibly TRBD1 (5 bases). Germline V lookup: CDR1 KGHDR, CDR2 SFDVKD. The CDR3 runs 14 residues. Deletions cut 5 bases from V and 8 bases from J, with 14 bases between. CDR3 in amino acids: CATSGRQIVGELFF. CDR3 sequence (DNA): TGTGCCACCAGTGGCCGACAGATCGTGGGGGAGCTGTTTTTT.

The chain combines TRBV25-1 with TRBJ1-2; 10 bases match TRBD1. Germline CDR1 MGHDK, CDR2 SYGVNS. Trimming took 3 bases from V and 7 from J; bases not matched to a gene: 8. This CDR3 has 15 residues. CDR3 residues: CASSDDNRDRGGYTF. The CDR3 DNA sequence: TGTGCCAGCAGTGATGATAACCGGGACAGGGGTGGCTACACCTTC.

The chain recombines TRBV5-1 with TRBJ2-3; TRBD1 agrees at 7 bases. Germline assignment: CDR1 SGHRS and CDR2 YFSETQ. The junction had 7 bases not matched to a gene; V was cut back by 0 bases and J by 6 bases. This CDR3 is 15 amino acids long. CDR3 sequence (DNA): TGCGCCAGCAGCTTGGACAGGGGCTTGGGCGATACGCAGTATTTT. Translating it yields CASSLDRGLGDTQYF.

The chain has TRBV3-1 (or the pseudogene TRBV3-2) and TRBJ1-4; D unresolved. The CDR3 is made up of 12 amino acids. V lost 5 bases and J 13 bases, leaving 14 bases between the germline ends. Germline CDR1 is LGHDT and CDR2 is YNNKEL (reference sequence). CDR3 DNA: TGTGCCAGCAGCGCGTCCGAGGGATTACTGTTTTTT. Amino acids: CASSASEGLLFF.

The rearrangement links TRBV19 to TRBJ1-1; TRBD1 might be the D (6 bases). The CDR3 is made up of 17 amino acids. V gave up 8 bases and J gave up 4 bases, with 26 bases separating them. Germline values: CDR1 LNHDA, CDR2 SQIVND (reference sequence). This CDR3 reads CASEELTGPPGSTEAFF. The CDR3 bases are TGTGCCAGTGAAGAATTGACAGGCCCTCCTGGGAGCACTGAAGCTTTCTTT.

The V gene is TRBV5-1, the J gene TRBJ2-3; 7 bases align to TRBD2. Unmatched junction bases numbered 9, after V lost 7 bases and J lost 4 bases. The CDR3 sequence is 14 residues long. In germline, CDR1 is SGHRS, CDR2 YFSETQ. The CDR3 coding sequence is TGCGCCAGCGACGGGGGGTTGGTCTCAGATACGCAGTATTTT. Protein product: CASDGGLVSDTQYF. The complete variable domain, with remaining parts taken from reference TRBV5-1 and TRBJ2-3, reads KAGVTQTPRYLIKTRGQQVTLSCSPISGHRSVSWYQQTPGQGLQFLFEYFSETQRNKGNFPGRFSGRQFSNSRSEMNVSTLELGDSALYLCASDGGLVSDTQYFGPGTRLTVL.

This CDR3 reads CAAYYPRDRSEEVDGYTF. The CDR3 DNA follows: TGTGCCGCATACTACCCCCGGGACAGGTCTGAGGAAGTGGATGGCTACACCTTC. The chain couples TRBV7-3 to TRBJ1-2; 8 bases align to TRBD1. This CDR3 comprises 18 residues. CDR1 is SGHTA, CDR2 FQGTGA, per germline. V shed 11 bases, J shed 6 bases, and the junction held 26 bases outside the gene matches.

To note about this clone: At the DNA level, this CDR3 is encoded by other sequences in the same sample as well. The chain employs TRBV11-2 and TRBJ1-2, with TRBD1 identical over 8 bases. CDR1 and CDR2 (germline): SGHAT, FQNNGV. V lost 1 base and J lost 6; bases outside the gene matches: 4. This CDR3 contains 14 residues. As DNA, the CDR3 is TGTGCCAGCAGCTTAGGGCAGGGGGCCCATGGCTACACCTTC. Its protein is CASSLGQGAHGYTF.